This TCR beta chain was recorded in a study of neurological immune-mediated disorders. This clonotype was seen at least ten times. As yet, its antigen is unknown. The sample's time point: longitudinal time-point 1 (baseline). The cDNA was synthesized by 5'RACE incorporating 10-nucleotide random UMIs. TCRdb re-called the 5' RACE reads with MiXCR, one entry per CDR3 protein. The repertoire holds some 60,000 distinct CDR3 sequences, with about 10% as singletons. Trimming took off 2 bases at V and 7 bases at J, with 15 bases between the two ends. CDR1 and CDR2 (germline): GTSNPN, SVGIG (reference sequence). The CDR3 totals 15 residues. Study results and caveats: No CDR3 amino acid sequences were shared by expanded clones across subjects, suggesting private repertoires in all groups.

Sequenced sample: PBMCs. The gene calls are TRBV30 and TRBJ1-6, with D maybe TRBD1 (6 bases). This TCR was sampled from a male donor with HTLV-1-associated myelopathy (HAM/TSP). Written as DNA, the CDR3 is TGTGCCTGGAGTATTAATACAGGGCGGAATTCACCCCTCCACTTT. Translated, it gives CAWSINTGRNSPLHF.